This TCR beta chain was sequenced for a study of blood T cell repertoires in COVID-19. The overall study: The United States, Italy and Spain provided the acute and convalescent COVID-19 samples. In each case, the material was cDNA or gDNA derived from T cells, B-cell-depleted T cells, or PBMCs.

As originally analysed: Estimates of nucleated cell counts were drawn from the amplification of reference gene primers. Measured with immunoSEQ multiplex PCR; TCRdb has only the in-frame clones, and not every one. That table is the source of V, J and clone size, and D and trimming were worked out from the DNA. This table has approximately 300,000 clones, just under 90% appearing once. The Seattle patients joined while their infection was active and were tracked longitudinally afterward. The V gene's germline CDR1 is KGHSH and CDR2 LQKENI. The ends lost 3 bases at V and 6 bases at J; junction bases unmatched: 10. The CDR3 covers 16 residues.

The clonotype originates from a woman aged 25 to 45 with COVID-19, enrolled during active disease. The sample consisted of peripheral blood. The rearrangement uses TRBV18 and TRBJ1-2, with 10 bases identical to TRBD1. DNA for the CDR3: TGTGCCAGCTCACCTGCCCGGGACAGGGGTCTGGATGGCTACACCTTC. As protein: CASSPARDRGLDGYTF.